This TCR beta chain comes out of a study of blood T cell repertoires in COVID-19. Study-wide context: The United States, Italy and Spain supplied acute and convalescent COVID-19 samples.

The repertoire was sequenced with immunoSEQ multiplex PCR; TCRdb's copy has only in-frame clones and lacks some. The repertoire holds roughly 100,000 clones, with almost 90% as singletons. The CDR3 loop spans 12 amino acids. Germline V gene sequence: CDR1 LNHNV, CDR2 YYDKDF (reference sequence). Trimming removed 3 bases from V and 7 bases from J, with 6 bases in between. This clonotype was obtained from a human donor in a cohort sampled during active COVID-19. The sequencing input was peripheral blood. The J gene is TRBJ1-4, the V gene TRBV15; tentatively, D is TRBD1 (5 bases). The CDR3 here is CATSRQGEKLFF. CDR3 sequence (DNA): TGTGCCACCAGCAGGCAGGGTGAAAAACTGTTTTTT.